One sample yielded the 14 T cell receptor beta chains listed below, sequenced in a study of cytomegalovirus exposure and HLA in healthy donors. The PCR was carried out with 60 Vbeta primers and 13 Jbeta primers. The data were produced by immunoSEQ multiplex PCR, yet TCRdb's version contains in-frame clones alone and is incomplete. The sample lists roughly 130,000 clones; around four fifths were seen once. Specimen: PBMCs. The source of these receptors is a boy younger than 10 in good health and CMV-seronegative.

The chain joins TRBV6-1 to TRBJ2-7, with D possibly TRBD2 on 5 matching bases. There are 14 residues in the CDR3. Trimming pared 2 bases from V and 12 bases from J, leaving 20 bases between. Germline CDR1 reads MNHNS; CDR2 reads SASEGT. CDR3 loop: CASSERSLEVEGYV. The DNA of the CDR3 is TGTGCCAGCAGTGAACGTTCACTAGAAGTGGAAGGGTACGTC.

This clone was detected only a few times. The V call is TRBV2, the J call TRBJ1-5; a weak D match, TRBD1 (6 bases). Germline loops: CDR1 SNHLY, CDR2 FYNNEI. Trimming took off 6 bases at V and 0 bases at J, with 12 bases between the two ends. This CDR3 contains 15 residues. CDR3: CASSTQGSSNQPQHF. The DNA for the CDR3 is TGTGCCAGCAGCACCCAGGGGAGTAGCAATCAGCCCCAGCATTTT.

This clone has more than one count but fewer than ten. The genes are TRBV4-3 and TRBJ1-2; tentative D call: TRBD1 (6 bases). The germline V and J ends were trimmed by 4 bases and 6 bases, with 15 bases remaining between them. From germline, CDR1 is LGHNA and CDR2 YSLEER. The length of the CDR3 is 14 residues. The CDR3 DNA sequence: TGCGCCAGCAGCCCTATATTAAGGGGGAATGGCTACACCTTC. It encodes CASSPILRGNGYTF.

The chain couples TRBV6-1 to TRBJ1-5; D unresolved. CDR3 length: 17 amino acids. CDR1 is MNHNS, CDR2 SASEGT, per germline. Deletions cut 3 bases from V and 0 bases from J, with 15 bases between. The CDR3 nucleotides read TGTGCCAGCAGTGACCCCTCGGGGAGGGCTAGCAATCAGCCCCAGCATTTT. Its translation: CASSDPSGRASNQPQHF.

The J gene is TRBJ2-2, the V gene TRBV19, with TRBD1 matching over 8 bases. Germline V CDR1 and CDR2: LNHDA, SQIVND (reference sequence). The CDR3 covers 13 residues. Trimming removed 10 bases from V and 5 bases from J; junction bases left unmatched: 6. The DNA for the CDR3 is TGTGCCACAAACAGGGGGGATACCGGGGAGCTGTTTTTT. Its translation: CATNRGDTGELFF.

This rearrangement joins TRBV27 to TRBJ1-5; 9 bases map to TRBD1. Losses at the gene ends were 3 bases for V and 6 bases for J; bases not matched to a gene: 9. Germline CDR1 MNHEY, CDR2 SMNVEV (reference sequence). This CDR3 has 16 amino acids. CDR3 amino acids: CASSFAPGQGLQPQHF. CDR3 sequence (DNA): TGTGCCAGCAGTTTCGCCCCGGGACAGGGACTTCAGCCCCAGCATTTT.

The V call is TRBV6-5, the J call TRBJ2-1; possibly TRBD2 for D (5 bases). V dropped 0 bases and J dropped 10 bases, with 10 bases sitting between them. This CDR3 is built from 13 residues. The germline V gene encodes CDR1 MNHEY and CDR2 SVGAGI. CDR3 sequence (DNA): TGTGCCAGCAGTTACTCTGGGAGCGAGGAGCAGTTCTTC. It translates to CASSYSGSEEQFF.

This clone was observed a few times. This chain connects TRBV19 to TRBJ2-2, with 7 bases fitting TRBD1. Losses at the gene ends were 5 bases for V and 2 bases for J; bases not matched to a gene: 8. From germline, CDR1 is LNHDA and CDR2 SQIVND (reference sequence). This CDR3 contains 16 residues. The CDR3 DNA reads TGTGCCAGTAGTTTATACCGGGACAGTAACACCGGGGAGCTGTTTTTT. Translated: CASSLYRDSNTGELFF.

This clone was recorded once. The gene calls are TRBV5-6 and TRBJ1-1, with 8 bases that match TRBD1. The CDR3 runs 13 residues. The trim removed 5 bases at V and 10 bases at J, leaving 10 bases unmatched. Germline-derived CDR1 and CDR2 are SGHDT and YYEEEE. CDR3 in DNA: TGTGCCAGCAGTTCAATCGGGACAGGTGGAGCTTTCTTT. Encoded protein: CASSSIGTGGAFF.

The V and J genes are TRBV5-6 and TRBJ1-2; D is undetermined. Germline CDR1 and CDR2: SGHDT and YYEEEE. Trimming removed 2 bases at V and 4 bases at J, with 9 bases between. The CDR3 runs 13 residues. The CDR3 loop is CASSLREGYGYTF. The CDR3 DNA reads TGTGCCAGCAGCTTAAGGGAGGGCTATGGCTACACCTTC.

J is TRBJ1-2 and V is TRBV7-9; D unresolved. The CDR3 sequence is 12 residues long. Germline lookup yields CDR1 SEHNR and CDR2 FQNEAQ (reference sequence). CDR3 region: CASLRSDYGYTF. In DNA, the CDR3 is TGTGCGTCCCTGAGAAGCGACTATGGCTACACCTTC. The full variable domain, with the rest looked up from reference TRBV7-9 and TRBJ1-2, is DTGVSQNPRHKITKRGQNVTFRCDPISEHNRLYWYRQTLGQGPEFLTYFQNEAQLEKSRLLSDRFSAERPKGSFSTLEIQRTEQGDSAMYLCASLRSDYGYTFGSGTRLTVV.

CDR3: CASSQGDSYKTYYGYTF. The DNA for the CDR3 is TGCGCCAGCAGCCAAGGCGACAGCTACAAAACCTACTATGGCTACACCTTC. The V gene is TRBV4-3, the J gene TRBJ1-2; D might be TRBD1 (5 bases). Germline lookup yields CDR1 LGHNA and CDR2 YSLEER. CDR3 length equals 17 residues. The V gene lost 1 base and the J gene lost 3 bases, with 18 bases spanning the gap.

The J gene is TRBJ2-5, the V gene TRBV7-9; TRBD2 agrees at 8 bases. The CDR3 consists of 13 residues. Losses at the gene ends were 2 bases for V and 6 bases for J; bases not matched to a gene: 2. CDR1 SEHNR and CDR2 FQNEAQ come from the germline V gene (reference sequence). CDR3 loop: CASSLTGGKTQYF. In DNA form, the CDR3 reads TGTGCCAGCAGCTTAACGGGGGGGAAGACCCAGTACTTC. Using reference TRBV7-9 and TRBJ2-5 for the parts outside the CDR3, the full variable domain is DTGVSQNPRHKITKRGQNVTFRCDPISEHNRLYWYRQTLGQGPEFLTYFQNEAQLEKSRLLSDRFSAERPKGSFSTLEIQRTEQGDSAMYLCASSLTGGKTQYFGPGTRLLVL.

This CDR3 is CSVEWSVGAPYKQETQYF. The CDR3 DNA sequence: TGCAGCGTTGAATGGTCGGTGGGAGCCCCATATAAACAAGAGACCCAGTACTTC. V gene TRBV29-1 combines with J gene TRBJ2-5; D may be TRBD2 (5 bases). Germline CDR1 reads SQVTM; CDR2 reads ANQGSEA. The CDR3 spans 18 residues. Trimming shortened V by 2 bases and J by 2 bases, and 24 bases separated the two germline ends.